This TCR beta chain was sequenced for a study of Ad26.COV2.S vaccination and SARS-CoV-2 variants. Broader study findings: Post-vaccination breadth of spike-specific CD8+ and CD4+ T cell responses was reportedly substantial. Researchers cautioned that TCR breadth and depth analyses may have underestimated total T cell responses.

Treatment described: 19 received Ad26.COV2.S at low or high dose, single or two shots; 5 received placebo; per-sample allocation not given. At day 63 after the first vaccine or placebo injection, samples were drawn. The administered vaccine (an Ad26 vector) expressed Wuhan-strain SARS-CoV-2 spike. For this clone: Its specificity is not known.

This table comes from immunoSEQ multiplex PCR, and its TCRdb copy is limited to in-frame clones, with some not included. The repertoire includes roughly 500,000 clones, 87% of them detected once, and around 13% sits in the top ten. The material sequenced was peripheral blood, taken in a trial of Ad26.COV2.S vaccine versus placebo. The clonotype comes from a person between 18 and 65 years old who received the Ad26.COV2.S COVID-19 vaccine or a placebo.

CDR3 sequence: CASSFGQSTNEQFF. CDR3 DNA sequence: TGTGCCAGCAGCTTCGGACAGAGCACCAATGAGCAGTTCTTC. The chain uses TRBV7-2 and TRBJ2-1, with D possibly matching TRBD1 (6 bases). V dropped 3 bases and J dropped 6 bases, with 12 bases sitting between them. This CDR3 has 14 residues. Germline CDR1 reads SGHTA; CDR2 reads FQGNSA. The whole variable domain, filled in from reference TRBV7-2 and TRBJ2-1, reads GAGVSQSPSNKVTEKGKDVELRCDPISGHTALYWYRQSLGQGLEFLIYFQGNSAPDKSGLPSDRFSAERTGGSVSTLTIQRTQQEDSAVYLCASSFGQSTNEQFFGPGTRLTVL.